This record covers a single TCR beta chain. Its binding antigen is unknown. No per-base quality is available; no much larger clone lies one base away. The method was the immunoSEQ multiplex PCR assay. Survey resolution was used, with two replicates of about 200 ng each, totaling approximately 400 ng of DNA per sample. The hsTCRB kit detected rearranged TCRB sequences in genomic DNA using multiplex PCR primers targeting V and J genes. To amplify the CDR3 region, the first PCR ran for 31 cycles with the QIAGEN Multiplex PCR Kit. A second PCR of around 8 cycles attached sample barcodes and Illumina adapters to each replicate. Quantification of the pooled libraries was done with a QuantStudio 6 and the KAPA library quantification kit. Approximately 15 pM of pooled libraries went onto an Illumina MiSeq for sequencing, using single-end reads of 156 cycles plus an index read of 15 cycles. As for the authors' bioinformatics: VDJdb annotation flagged less than 2% of 150,000 to 200,000 unique clonotypes as previously reported viral-epitope-specific. Raw reads were processed by the immunoSEQ Data Assistant and immunoSEQ Analyzer into normalized, annotated TCRB repertoires. Clonotype analysis used the immunarch R package version 0.6.5 and BioAnalyzer. Every repertoire was downsampled to the clone count of the smallest repertoire before richness was estimated. Clonotypes were classified as expanded, contracted or novel by Fisher's exact tests, with novel defined as zero frequency before treatment. GLIPH2 clustered significantly changed CDR3 beta sequences using simulation_depth=1000 and kmer_min_depth=3, excluding CDR3s shorter than five residues. Entries here come from immuneACCESS through TCRdb and include only in-frame sequences with V and J called. Some clones fail to appear in such tables; in the studies checked, an unresolved V gene covers under half of the shortfall, and the cause of the remainder is unknown. That table furnishes V, J and clone size, whereas the DNA furnished D and trimming. This sample comprises about 5,400 clones, more than 70% of them detected only once. The leading ten clones occupy roughly a tenth of the sample.

The CDR3 goes from the cysteine to the phenylalanine over 14 residues. The only DNA kept is the CDR3, 42 bases in frame from the first base. CDR1 PRHDT and CDR2 FYEKMQ are derived from the germline V gene (reference sequence). The junction shows trimming of 1 base on V and 1 base on J, and the gene matches do not reach 0 bases of it. Bulk bone marrow was analyzed, and T-cell subsets were not sorted. Immunosequencing of the TCR beta CDR3 regions was performed on bone marrow from under 13 myelodysplastic syndrome patients before and after hypomethylating agent therapy. For longitudinal repertoire tracking, every patient provided one baseline bone marrow and two to three bone marrows collected at different post-treatment timepoints. Genomic DNA was isolated from whole bone marrow, and DNA quality was assessed with TapeStation, NanoDrop OneC and PicoGreen assays. This specimen comes from a study of hypomethylating agent response in myelodysplastic syndrome (dated by TCRdb to about 2021). Background on the whole study: The hypomethylating agents azacitidine (about 75% of the 11) or decitabine (3 of 11) were used to treat the patients. Of the myelodysplastic syndrome patients in the cohort, some ten were male and 2 were female. A mean patient age of about 76 +/- 6.4 years was recorded, and a diploid cytogenetic profile was observed most commonly. TET2 mutation was identified most frequently, being present in 5 of 11 patients. About 6 patients had a response of complete response or hematologic improvement, and a few patients did not respond. Response was defined as complete response or hematologic improvement, and patients who met neither criterion were classified as non-responders. General conclusions and limits of the study: Only around ten patients were analyzed, so the cohort was small. Novel clonotypes were found to emerge more often in responders, whereas more contracted clonotypes were observed in non-responders after treatment. The shared GLIPH2 clusters might recognize novel MDS antigens, but this possibility was not confirmed and requires experimental validation. The healthy control donors were not matched in age to the MDS patients, and this mismatch could have affected the comparison between MDS and healthy donors. No significant change in richness, rarefaction diversity or clonality was detected after hypomethylating agent treatment, either across all patients or within response groups.

The V gene is TRBV13 and the J gene is TRBJ1-1; TRBD1 aligns with 7 central bases. The clonotype comes from a human donor with myelodysplastic syndrome. The source was bone marrow, collected before or after starting hypomethylating agent treatment for myelodysplastic syndrome (not recorded which). Here the CDR3 is given as CASSLAGGNTEAFF. The bases read TGTGCCAGCAGCTTAGCAGGGGGGAACACTGAAGCTTTCTTT.